The 8 T cell receptor beta chains below come from one sample, sequenced in a study of STAT5B mutations in CD4+ large granular lymphocyte leukemia. Clones were sequenced by immunoSEQ multiplex PCR, and TCRdb holds only the in-frame ones, with some missing. The data contain approximately 8,400 clones, just under 90% of them singletons. Sequencing was carried out using PBMCs. These receptors all stem from a woman in her seventies with CD4+ T-cell large granular lymphocyte leukemia.

V gene TRBV11-3 combines with J gene TRBJ2-7, with TRBD2 matching 8 bases. The V gene's germline CDR1 is SGHNT and CDR2 YENEEA. The CDR3 is 17 residues long. V was pared by 3 bases and J by 0 bases, with 10 bases of the junction left unmatched. CDR3 loop: CASSFSPQRGSSYEQYF. CDR3 bases: TGTGCCAGCAGCTTTTCGCCCCAGCGGGGGAGCTCCTACGAGCAGTACTTC.

V and J are TRBV5-8 and TRBJ2-5; D gene ambiguous. The length of the CDR3 is 14 residues. The germline CDR1 and CDR2 sequences are SGHTS and YDEGEE. The ends were cut back, 5 bases at V and 3 bases at J, with 14 bases in the middle. The CDR3 reads CASRPPFVEETQYF. In DNA form, the CDR3 reads TGTGCCAGCAGACCCCCATTCGTGGAAGAGACCCAGTACTTC. Variable domain in full (rest from reference TRBV5-8 and TRBJ2-5): EAGVTQSPTHLIKTRGQQATLRCSPISGHTSVYWYQQALGLGLQFLLWYDEGEERNRGNFPPRFSGRQFPNYSSELNVNALELEDSALYLCASRPPFVEETQYFGPGTRLLVL.

This clone has a single count. The rearrangement uses TRBV6-6 and TRBJ1-6; the match to TRBD1 covers 8 bases. The CDR3 is made up of 15 amino acids. Germline V gene data show CDR1 as MNHNY and CDR2 as SVGAGI (reference sequence). J gave up 11 bases and V 5 bases, and 11 bases lay outside the gene matches. DNA for the CDR3: TGTGCCAGCAGTCGCCTTGGACAGGGTGGGCCACCCCTCCACTTT. Its protein is CASSRLGQGGPPLHF.

The genes are TRBV11-2 and TRBJ2-7; perhaps TRBD1 as D (5 bases). Germline values: CDR1 SGHAT, CDR2 FQNNGV. V was shortened by 5 bases and J by 3 bases, with 11 bases between the two germline ends. The length of the CDR3 is 13 residues. The DNA of the CDR3 is TGTGCCAGCAGCCCGGACACTTACTACGAGCAGTACTTC. Translating gives CASSPDTYYEQYF.

V is TRBV6-1 and J is TRBJ1-2; a possible D gene is TRBD1 (5 bases). CDR1 MNHNS and CDR2 SASEGT come from the germline V gene. CDR3 length: 13 amino acids. Trimming left V 8 bases short and J 8 bases short, with 18 bases between. In DNA, the CDR3 is TGTGCCAGCCTTCTTACAGACAGTTGGGGCTACACCTTC. Its protein product is CASLLTDSWGYTF.

V is TRBV27 and J is TRBJ2-7; 8 bases fit TRBD1. Germline CDR1 is MNHEY and CDR2 is SMNVEV (reference sequence). V lost 7 bases, J lost 4 bases, and 9 bases stayed unmatched. This CDR3 has 14 amino acids. The CDR3: CASIQGQAPYEQYF. The CDR3 DNA is TGTGCCAGCATTCAGGGACAGGCGCCGTACGAGCAGTACTTC.

The chain couples TRBV20-1 to TRBJ2-5; no clear D gene. V lost 5 bases to trimming and J lost 4 bases, with 8 bases between them. The germline CDR1 and CDR2 sequences are DFQATT and SNEGSKA (reference sequence). This CDR3 region has 11 residues. For the CDR3, the DNA is TGCAGTGCTGGTTATCTAGAGACCCAGTACTTC. Residues: CSAGYLETQYF.

This sequence joins TRBV30 and TRBJ2-1; D gene ambiguous. Germline-derived CDR1 and CDR2 are GTSNPN and SVGIG (reference sequence). The ends were cut back, 0 bases at V and 9 bases at J, with 9 bases in the middle. The CDR3 is 12 amino acids. CDR3 residues: CAWSVSVVEQFF. The CDR3 nucleotides are TGTGCCTGGAGTGTTAGTGTGGTTGAGCAGTTCTTC.